This T cell receptor (beta chain) was profiled in a study of beta chain features in type 1 diabetes (dated by TCRdb to between 2017 and 2018). For the wider study: No differences in mean age, gender distribution, total cell number or subset yield were found between patients and healthy donors. Across all samples, around 99 million sorted cells were examined, and cell number per subset correlated strongly with RNA yield. In the study, recently diagnosed type 1 diabetes patients and matched healthy donors were compared on the TCRB repertoires of their sorted circulating CD4+ T cell subsets. Naive and central memory subsets were obtained from all 30 or so donors, but regulatory and stem cell-like memory subsets were isolated from only 8 patients and roughly eight healthy donors. Results and caveats for the whole study, not just this receptor: Because cDNA was sequenced instead of genomic DNA, highly expressing activated cells could be over-represented, though the groups showed no difference in activation or CD3 levels. Fewer insertions and more nucleotide deletions at VDJ recombination sites were observed in patients with type 1 diabetes, implying thymic rearrangement abnormalities. Naive, central memory and regulatory TCRB repertoires appeared more similar among patients than among healthy donors. HLA sub-analyses involved small numbers of individuals, so any influence of HLA type on TCRB rearrangement remained unresolved. In all four CD4+ subsets, TCRB CDR3 length was moderately but significantly shorter in type 1 diabetes patients. PCR may preferentially amplify shorter templates, but because patient and control samples were amplified and corrected together, any resulting skew would affect both groups equally.

Concerning this clone: Its antigen specificity is not known. No per-base quality is available; no much larger clone lies one base away.

Reading from cysteine to phenylalanine, the CDR3 counts 15 amino acids. Left in the record is the CDR3 DNA by itself, 45 bases read in frame from the first base. Deletion took 4 bases off V and 2 bases off J, with a span of 15 bases between the germline ends. Reading the germline V gene gives CDR1 MGHRA and CDR2 YSYEKL. The entire isolated RNA was reverse transcribed using the High Capacity cDNA Reverse Transcription Kit, and thus expressed TCRB transcripts were sequenced. Deep immunoSEQ sequencing was applied to naive, central memory and regulatory T cell samples, giving an average of approximately 3.8 million total reads per sample. Sorted cells were lysed in RLT buffer and RNA was extracted with DNase-treated RNeasy Micro or Mini kits, depending on cell number. Each cell subset was processed on its own to prevent cross-contamination, while patient and healthy donor samples were processed together. The immunoSEQ multiplex PCR was used to amplify TCRB sequences from cDNA, generating 87-bp fragments that spanned the CDR3 region. Sequencing of the amplicons was performed on the Illumina HiSeq platform. In the paper's pipeline: PCR bias was corrected computationally using synthetic template baselines, and reads within Hamming distance 2 were collapsed, with unmergeable singletons discarded. Reads were aligned against IMGT to assign V, D and J genes, CDR3 length and insertions or deletions at six rearrangement sites. Within each subset, clonotype counts were normalized to the number of sorted cells before true diversity and Gini coefficients were calculated with the tcR R package. The overlap coefficient, calculated on TCRB nucleotide sequences, was used to measure repertoire sharing. Entries here come from immuneACCESS through TCRdb and include only in-frame sequences with V and J called. Some clones fail to appear in such tables; in the studies checked, an unresolved V gene covers under half of the shortfall, and the cause of the remainder is unknown. D and trimming were read from the DNA, whereas the V and J calls and clone size are those reported in that table. The sample contains roughly 150,000 clones, roughly 8% of them found a single time. The ten largest make up nearly 0.65% of the sample.

A single peripheral blood draw of 95 to 150 mL on average was collected from each donor into heparinised tubes. A BD FACSAria II was used to sort naive, central memory, regulatory and stem cell-like memory CD4+ T cells with a panel that included CD45RO, CCR7, CD25, CD127, CD95 and CD27. Purity was above 95% for every sorted population. Right away, PBMCs were isolated by Lymphoprep density gradient centrifugation and were stained directly, with no culture step. So that batch effects would be minimized, each experiment stained and sorted samples in pairs, pairing one healthy donor with one patient. This receptor was taken from a man between 18 and 29 years old in good health. Recombination joined TRBV4-1 with TRBJ2-7; the D segment could be TRBD2, given 6 matching bases. Sequencing used central memory CD4+ T cells from blood. CDR3 loop: CASSLAGSRAYEQYF. In nucleotide form, the sequence is TGCGCCAGCAGCCTCGCGGGATCTAGAGCCTACGAGCAGTACTTC.